Listed below are T cell receptor beta chains from one sample, sequenced in a study of regulatory T cells in long-lasting Graves disease. TCRdb used MiXCR to reprocess the multiplex PCR reads, holding one entry per CDR3 protein. Of roughly 490,000 distinct CDR3 sequences listed, about 22% were seen once; the top ten hold under 15%. The sample was peripheral blood mononuclear cells (PBMCs), taken when the disease was refractory, from a patient treated with antithyroid drugs. The source is a female donor with Graves disease. CDR3s include the opening cysteine and the closing phenylalanine or tryptophan. A D gene is named only where the DNA matches it firmly. For some rows the clone size is stated as once, few or many, or as a class when expanded; others skip it.

d_gene,j_gene,v_gene,abundance,CDR3aa,CDR3nt
.,TRBJ1-5,TRBV6-1,many,CASSEVGGRNQPQHF,TGTGCCAGCAGTGAGGTTGGGGGACGGAATCAGCCCCAGCATTTT
.,TRBJ1-5,TRBV5-1,many,CASSLAAGSNQPQHF,TGTGCCAGCAGCTTAGCGGCAGGGTCCAATCAGCCCCAGCATTTT
TRBD1,TRBJ1-3,TRBV6-1,.,CASSNPGGFSGNTIYF,TGTGCCAGCAGTAACCCAGGGGGCTTCTCTGGAAACACCATATATTTT
TRBD2,TRBJ2-3,TRBV29-1,.,CSARLAESTDTQYF,TGCAGCGCCAGACTAGCGGAGAGCACAGATACGCAGTATTTT
.,TRBJ2-7,TRBV14,few,CASSQDSQASYEQYF,TGTGCCAGCAGCCAAGATAGTCAGGCCTCCTACGAGCAGTACTTC
.,TRBJ2-5,TRBV3-1,many,CASSQIPQQRYF,TGTGCCAGCAGCCAAATTCCCCAACAGAGGTACTTC
TRBD1,TRBJ1-2,TRBV19,few,CASIQDRGRGYTF,TGTGCCAGTATCCAAGACAGGGGAAGGGGCTACACCTTC
.,TRBJ2-1,TRBV29-1,.,CSGKGTAGNEQFF,TGCAGCGGTAAAGGAACAGCCGGCAATGAGCAGTTCTTC
TRBD2,TRBJ2-1,TRBV20-1,.,CSAEGTNYNEQFF,TGCAGTGCCGAAGGGACTAACTACAATGAGCAGTTCTTC
.,TRBJ2-2,TRBV30,.,CAWAPDDSGELFF,TGTGCCTGGGCCCCTGACGACAGCGGGGAGCTGTTTTTT
TRBD1,TRBJ2-7,TRBV11-2,many,CASRAPGTGRREQYF,TGTGCCAGCAGAGCCCCCGGGACAGGTCGGCGCGAGCAGTACTTC
.,TRBJ2-7,TRBV12-3/TRBV12-4,many,CASSFAMKSYEQYF,TGTGCCAGCAGTTTCGCGATGAAATCCTACGAGCAGTACTTC
.,TRBJ2-2,TRBV7-3,.,CASSFSGGGELFF,TGTGCCAGCAGCTTTAGCGGAGGTGGGGAGCTGTTTTTT
.,TRBJ2-7,TRBV20-1,few,CSARDGVGYEQYF,TGCAGTGCTAGAGACGGCGTCGGGTACGAGCAGTACTTC
TRBD2,TRBJ2-1,TRBV11-2,few,CASSSLAGAYNEQFF,TGTGCCAGCAGCTCTCTAGCGGGAGCCTACAATGAGCAGTTCTTC
.,TRBJ2-2,TRBV19,few,CASSQGGQALHTGELFF,TGTGCCAGTAGTCAAGGCGGCCAGGCTTTGCACACCGGGGAGCTGTTTTTT
TRBD2,TRBJ2-3,TRBV7-2,.,CASSSFGLAGVPTDTQYF,TGTGCCAGCAGCTCCTTCGGACTAGCGGGAGTTCCCACAGATACGCAGTATTTT